This T cell receptor beta chain is drawn from a study of blood T cell repertoires in COVID-19 (dated by TCRdb to 2018 to 2020). Regarding the study in general: Samples from collaborators originated in the United States, Italy and Spain and spanned both the acute and convalescent phases of COVID-19. The material from the prospective study consisted of cDNA or gDNA derived from T cells, B-cell-depleted T cells, or PBMCs. The dataset comprised deeply sampled blood TCRbeta repertoires from subjects exposed to, actively infected with, or recovered from COVID-19. The repertoires were released in a freely available public database intended as a resource for research on the immune response to SARS-CoV-2. Samples were obtained from the ongoing ImmuneRACE study (first 160 participants) and from 1,254 subjects provided by 6 global collaborators. Sample metadata almost always included a de-identified subject ID, COVID-19 status, age in years and sex. Where available, HLA class I and class II types were obtained from metadata supplied by the sample provider rather than from assay-based typing. What the authors observed across the whole study: The amount of clinical and demographic metadata varied by source and participant and was provided uncurated.

Collaborating institutions collected whole blood in K2EDTA tubes following their own protocols. For TCRbeta analysis, collaborators shipped samples as frozen whole blood, isolated PBMCs, or DNA extracted from either of those sample types. The immunoSEQ Assay, a bias-controlled multiplex PCR, was used to amplify TCRbeta CDR3 regions from genomic DNA. The authors' analysis ran thus. Within the assay, amplification of reference gene primers was used to estimate how many nucleated cells each sample contained. Sequence reads were collapsed and filtered to measure the absolute abundance of every unique TCRbeta CDR3 rearrangement. For each sample, productive Simpson clonality was calculated as the square root of Simpson's diversity index over productive rearrangements. In TCRdb, the immuneACCESS table is reduced to in-frame sequences with V and J assigned. These tables do not hold every clone; where another copy was compared, an unresolved V gene accounts for under half, and the others remain unexplained. V, J and clone size derive from that table, while D and trimming were established from the DNA sequence. The sample table contains approximately 210,000 clones; only one count was recorded for 83% of them. 7% to 10% of the sample rests with the top ten.

The CDR3 sequence holds 13 residues, the cysteine and phenylalanine included. The DNA shown is the 39-base CDR3, in frame from base 1. CDR1 KGHDR and CDR2 SFDVKD are derived from the germline V gene. V loses 10 bases, J loses 4 bases, and the germline ends lie 14 bases apart. A note on this clone: The specificity of this receptor is unknown. Base qualities are not at hand, and no much larger clone is one base apart.

The sequence came from a woman between 45 and 60 years old with acute or convalescent COVID-19. The rearrangement joined TRBV24-1 to TRBJ2-3; TRBD1 is perhaps the D gene, given 6 matching bases. The sequenced material came from peripheral blood. The sequenced DNA: TGTGCCACTCAGGGGTACGGGGCAGATACGCAGTATTTT. Its amino acids are CATQGYGADTQYF.